This T cell receptor beta chain was obtained from a study of T cell responses to AZD1222 COVID-19 vaccine. Some clones are missing from TCRdb's copy, which holds only in-frame ones; the method was immunoSEQ multiplex PCR. This table has 60,000 to 100,000 clones, roughly nine tenths appearing once. Findings and limits, study-wide: Spike-specific TCR breadth and depth went up after people got two AZD1222 doses.

Germline values: CDR1 SGHAT, CDR2 FQDESV (reference sequence). This CDR3 has 15 residues. V was trimmed by 1 base and J by 0 bases, leaving 7 bases between them. With respect to this clone: Its matching antigen is unknown.

The clonotype was recovered from an adult in good health. The V gene is TRBV11-1, the J gene TRBJ1-3; D uncertain. Here the sequenced sample was peripheral blood, taken on day 0 of MenACWY control vaccination. The CDR3 bases are TGTGCCAGCAGCTTAGAGCGGGTCTCTGGAAACACCATATATTTT. It specifies CASSLERVSGNTIYF.